Reported below is one TCR beta chain. Its antigen remains unidentified. Qualities for individual bases were not recorded, and no much larger clone is one base off. Other nucleotide sequences from this sample produce the same CDR3. The data belong to a study of shared clonotypes between healthy human individuals (dated by TCRdb to the early 2020s). General notes on the study: A couple of women and three men aged 18 to 49 years were included in the cohort. For each donor, CD4 naive and CD4 memory were each given three plates, CD8 naive was given two plates, and CD8 memory was given one plate. To estimate repertoire size and how much clonotype sharing occurs between individuals, the study deeply sequenced the blood TCR repertoires of a handful of healthy adults. To increase sequencing depth and limit assay-specific biases, TCR repertoire library preparation and sequencing were carried out by different laboratories using diverse techniques. Leukapheresis yielded between about 0.9 and 8.9 billion PBMCs per donor. The investigation overall reported the following: Approximately 4.8% of naive CD4, roughly 3.5% of naive CD8, 2.3% of memory CD4, and less than 0.45% of memory CD8 clonotypes were shared across several donors. The small number of donors limited the genetic and exposure-history diversity represented. Even with the large sequencing depth, rarefaction of the sorted-subset datasets indicated that sequencing was incomplete. Clonotypes shared by all four sorted-subset donors showed higher generation probabilities than non-shared clonotypes. Only blood was sampled, and tissue TCR repertoires likely differ from those in blood. Larger estimated clonotype richness was generally found for naive subsets than for memory subsets. Pairwise subsampling led to the expectation that sequencing depth would affect the degree of clonotype sharing among donors.

The donors were healthy, HIV-negative adults with no recently reported acute infections or vaccinations. Every donor was a Caucasian adult residing in Nashville, Tennessee, USA. CD4+ T cells were enriched through magnetic negative selection, after which naive cells were positively selected on CD45RA and the remaining negative fraction served as the memory subset. Blood was obtained by leukapheresis, after which PBMCs were separated by Ficoll-Histopaque density gradient centrifugation and cryopreserved in liquid nitrogen vapor phase. Purity and quantity of every magnetically sorted T cell population were checked by analytical flow cytometry. Genomic DNA was isolated from every sorted fraction and measured by UV absorbance on a Nanodrop 2000c. Using the deep immunoSEQ assay, multiplex PCR amplified TCR CDR3 regions from genomic DNA. Extracted genomic DNA from each cell subset was spread evenly across all wells of several immunoSEQ 96-well plates, with each plate serving as a replicate. Each replicate PCR for sorted subsets received about 0.2 ug genomic DNA, equal to 30,000 or so T cell genomes. Purified libraries were quantified with a Qubit 3.0 fluorometer, sized on a Bioanalyzer 2100, and re-quantified with the KAPA Library Quantification kit. Every immunoSEQ 96-well plate was sequenced on a dedicated single-read 150-cycle Illumina NextSeq 550 flow cell. In the source study's methods: Because the immunoSEQ output held only junctional sequences and lacked quality scores, the filtering could not match the filtering applied to full-length reads. Sequences were annotated with PyIR, a Python wrapper for IgBLAST v1.9, using IMGT germline references to assign V/J genes and CDR3. Reads were filtered out if the reads had weak V/J assignments (E-value above 1e-6), no CDR3, stop codons, out-of-frame junctions, or ambiguous translated residues. V3J clonotypes were defined as sequences sharing the same inferred V gene, J gene, and CDR3 amino acid sequence. Percentage overlap between repertoires was computed as shared unique clonotypes divided by the size of the smaller repertoire. Three approaches were used to assess repertoire richness: RTK rarefaction, the Chao1 estimator, and Recon v2.1 estimates of unobserved clonotypes. OLGA was used to compute generation probabilities for all TCRbeta clonotypes that the gDNA method yielded from a handful of donors. This is the immuneACCESS table as TCRdb keeps it, with only in-frame sequences that have V and J called. A part of the clones is gone; compared with another copy, unresolved V genes explain less than half, and the rest is unexplained. V, J and clone size were drawn from that table, and D and trimming were deduced from the DNA. This sample is represented by more than 2,000,000 clones; more than 90% of them were singletons. The ten most abundant clones make up about 0.13% of the sample.

Trimmed from V: 2 bases; trimmed from J: 4 bases; junction bases lacking a gene match: 6. From the cysteine up to the phenylalanine, the CDR3 has a length of 14 residues. Only the CDR3 DNA stays, 42 bases, in frame from base 1. As encoded in the germline V gene, CDR1 is SGDLS while CDR2 is YYNGEE. The receptor's source is a man between 18 and 35 years old in good health. The sequencing sample was made of naive CD4+ T cells sorted from blood. The cell subset or site label corresponds to: CD45RA+ positively selected. The rearrangement combines TRBV9 with TRBJ2-7; 7 of the junction bases match TRBD1. The CDR3 protein is CASSVSGQSYEQYF. The nucleotide sequence reads TGTGCCAGCAGCGTCTCGGGACAGAGTTACGAGCAGTACTTC.